The clone carrying this T cell receptor beta chain was seen many times. Its antigen is as yet unknown. This related bone marrow graft donor gave peripheral blood on the day of marrow donation. Here immunoSEQ multiplex PCR was the method, and the copy in TCRdb shows in-frame clones only, minus some. The specimen has about 12,000 clones, none found just once. This record comes from a study of T cells after posttransplantation cyclophosphamide. Findings of the study overall: TRB clonality was highly associated with recipient CMV seropositivity and reactivation. Later blood repertoires were often dominated by clones from the donor CD8+ memory compartment. TRB overlap between skin or GI tissue T cells and blood was limited.

The CDR3 sequence is 13 residues long. Trimming cost V 0 bases and J 7 bases, with 7 bases left between them. CDR1 MNHEY and CDR2 SVGEGT come from the germline V gene. The V and J genes are TRBV6-2 or TRBV6-3 and TRBJ1-5; D remains ambiguous. This clonotype originated in a woman between 40 and 50 years old in good health, CMV-negative, and a related stem cell transplant donor. Specimen: PBMCs. The CDR3 DNA follows: TGTGCCAGCAGTTACTCGTCCCGGCAGCCCCAGCATTTT. It yields the protein CASSYSSRQPQHF.